Following are 31 T cell receptor beta chains from one sample sequenced in a study of blood T cells in healthy people across ages. The authors ran a second PCR of about 7 to 11 cycles using a sample-barcoded 5' primer and a J-beta primer mix. Each CDR3 protein gets one entry after TCRdb re-called the 5' RACE reads with MiXCR. The table shows 780,000 or so distinct CDR3 sequences, with roughly three fifths occurring only once. Sequencing was done on a sample of blood. These receptors were collected from a man aged 35-49 years in good health.

Details on this clonotype: At one end the junction does not follow the germline gene, possibly because of a read error. The gene calls are TRBV12-3 or TRBV12-4 and TRBJ1-2; tentative D call: TRBD1 (6 bases). The CDR3 totals 15 residues. The CDR3 here is CAGSLGVDSQYGYTF. The CDR3 DNA reads TGTGCCGGCAGTTTAGGCGTGGACAGCCAGTATGGCTACACCTTC.

The chain has TRBV6-5 and TRBJ1-5; D gene unclear. Per the germline V gene, CDR1 is MNHEY and CDR2 is SVGAGI. With 2 bases removed from V and 4 bases from J, the gap between germline ends came to 9 bases. There are 14 residues in the CDR3. This chain's CDR3 is CASSYGEANQPQHF. In DNA form, the CDR3 reads TGTGCCAGCAGTTACGGGGAGGCAAATCAGCCCCAGCATTTT.

The chain combines TRBV7-2 with TRBJ1-4; 10 nucleotides align to TRBD1. The CDR3 sequence is 14 residues long. CDR1 and CDR2 (germline): SGHTA, FQGNSA. J lost 7 bases, V lost 5 bases, and 4 bases had no gene match. The DNA for the CDR3 is TGTGCCAGCAGCCCGGGACAGGGGCCTGAAAAACTGTTTTTT. It is translated as CASSPGQGPEKLFF.

This clonotype has a handful of counts. V gene TRBV7-9 combines with J gene TRBJ2-5, with no clear D. The V end was cut by 3 bases, the J end by 1 base, with 12 bases between. The CDR3 is 15 amino acids. The germline V gene encodes CDR1 SEHNR and CDR2 FQNEAQ (reference sequence). CDR3: CASSFRRDLQETQYF. In nucleotides, the CDR3 is TGTGCCAGCAGCTTCCGGAGAGACCTCCAAGAGACCCAGTACTTC.

This clonotype was found once. The chain links TRBV9 to TRBJ2-1, with D hard to call. V lost 6 bases and J 3 bases, leaving 19 bases between the germline ends. The germline V gene has CDR1 SGDLS and CDR2 YYNGEE. The CDR3 has 16 amino acids. CDR3 sequence (DNA): TGTGCCAGCAACGGCTTCCTTCAAGGTAGCTACAATGAGCAGTTCTTC. The encoded protein is CASNGFLQGSYNEQFF.

This clonotype occurred a few times. The chain joins TRBV7-9 to TRBJ2-3; D is possibly TRBD2 (5 bases). Germline CDR1 reads SEHNR; CDR2 reads FQNEAQ (reference sequence). The CDR3 covers 18 residues. V was shortened by 6 bases and J by 4 bases, with 26 bases between the two germline ends. CDR3 residues: CASRTPLRAKMVADTQYF. The CDR3, as DNA: TGTGCCAGCAGAACCCCCTTGCGGGCCAAAATGGTAGCAGATACGCAGTATTTT.

This rearrangement joins TRBV2 to TRBJ2-3; D gene uncertain. Germline V gene data show CDR1 as SNHLY and CDR2 as FYNNEI. The CDR3 sequence is 11 residues long. V lost 4 bases to trimming and J lost 6 bases, with 5 bases between them. CDR3 coding DNA: TGTGCCAGCAGTGTTTTGGATACGCAGTATTTT. Translation gives CASSVLDTQYF.

With regard to this clonotype: The junction and the germline gene differ at one end; a read error may be behind it. The chain is built from TRBV7-2 and TRBJ2-1, with D unclear. CDR3 length: 12 residues. The V gene's germline CDR1 is SGHTA and CDR2 FQGNSA. The CDR3, as DNA: TGCACCAGCAGTCTGATTAGGAATGAGCAGTTCTTC. Amino acids: CTSSLIRNEQFF.

This chain uses TRBV5-6 with TRBJ2-4, with 9 bases matching TRBD1. The junction had 12 bases not matched to a gene; V was cut back by 4 bases and J by 13 bases. This CDR3 region has 14 residues. Germline V CDR1 and CDR2: SGHDT, YYEEEE. In nucleotides, the CDR3 is TGTGCCAGCAGCCGGGACAGGGCTTTGGGGGAGCAGTACTTC. Its translation: CASSRDRALGEQYF. The variable domain in full, completed from reference TRBV5-6 and TRBJ2-4, reads DAGVTQSPTHLIKTRGQQVTLRCSPKSGHDTVSWYQQALGQGPQFIFQYYEEEERQRGNFPDRFSGHQFPNYSSELNVNALLLGDSALYLCASSRDRALGEQYFGAGTRLSVL.

There are many counts of this clonotype. The chain couples TRBV6-5 to TRBJ2-1, with unresolved D. The CDR3 spans 15 residues. V was cut by 0 bases and J by 6 bases, with 12 bases left in between. The V gene's germline CDR1 is MNHEY and CDR2 SVGAGI. CDR3 residues: CASSYSLFSGNEQFF. The CDR3 nucleotides read TGTGCCAGCAGTTACTCATTGTTTTCGGGCAATGAGCAGTTCTTC.

The V gene is TRBV27, the J gene TRBJ2-3; tentatively, D is TRBD1 (6 bases). This CDR3 spans 16 amino acids. CDR1 and CDR2 from the germline V gene are MNHEY and SMNVEV (reference sequence). Trimming cost V 1 base and J 3 bases, with 14 bases left between them. CDR3 loop: CASSLYSRGTTDTQYF. CDR3 nucleotides: TGTGCCAGCAGTTTATACAGCAGGGGTACAACAGATACGCAGTATTTT.

This clonotype occurred a few times. The V call is TRBV20-1, the J call TRBJ2-5; 10 nucleotides match TRBD1. V shed 1 base, J shed 5 bases, and the junction held 7 bases outside the gene matches. The CDR3 runs to 15 residues. Germline V lookup: CDR1 DFQATT, CDR2 SNEGSKA (reference sequence). In nucleotides, the CDR3 is TGCAGTGCTAGAGCTCCCGGGACAGGGGTGGAGACCCAGTACTTC. Amino acid sequence: CSARAPGTGVETQYF.

The sample holds a few counts of this clonotype. This chain joins TRBV12-3 or TRBV12-4 and TRBJ2-1; possible D gene TRBD2, 6 bases. This CDR3 is built from 14 residues. Trimming cost V 3 bases and J 5 bases, with 11 bases left between them. In DNA form, the CDR3 reads TGTGCCAGCAGTTTGTCAGCGGGCAACAATGAGCAGTTCTTC. Translating gives CASSLSAGNNEQFF.

The chain links TRBV7-2 to TRBJ2-5, with TRBD2 identical over 13 bases. Trimming took 1 base from V and 4 from J; bases not matched to a gene: 6. The CDR3 contains 17 residues. The germline V gene encodes CDR1 SGHTA and CDR2 FQGNSA. The CDR3 spells CASSLGLAGGRGETQYF. The CDR3 DNA sequence: TGTGCCAGCAGCTTAGGACTAGCGGGAGGTCGAGGAGAGACCCAGTACTTC.

The gene calls are TRBV6-5 and TRBJ1-6; 7 positions agree with TRBD1. The junction had 5 bases not matched to a gene; V was cut back by 6 bases and J by 6 bases. Per germline, CDR1 MNHEY and CDR2 SVGAGI. This CDR3 region has 14 residues. The chain's CDR3 is CASSVGTVNSPLHF. The CDR3 region has the DNA TGTGCCAGCAGCGTTGGGACAGTTAATTCACCCCTCCACTTT.

The chain couples TRBV7-2 to TRBJ2-7, with 7 bases identical to TRBD2. The CDR3 runs 15 residues. The germline CDR1 and CDR2 sequences are SGHTA and FQGNSA. V lost 1 base, J lost 2 bases, and 5 bases stayed unmatched. CDR3 in amino acids: CASSLVSGTTYEQYF. In nucleotides, the CDR3 is TGTGCCAGCAGCTTAGTGTCCGGGACTACCTACGAGCAGTACTTC. Together with reference TRBV7-2 and TRBJ2-7, the CDR3 gives the full variable domain: GAGVSQSPSNKVTEKGKDVELRCDPISGHTALYWYRQSLGQGLEFLIYFQGNSAPDKSGLPSDRFSAERTGGSVSTLTIQRTQQEDSAVYLCASSLVSGTTYEQYFGPGTRLTVT.

V is TRBV29-1 and J is TRBJ2-1, with D hard to call. This CDR3 has 12 amino acids. Germline assignment: CDR1 SQVTM and CDR2 ANQGSEA. V lost 4 bases and J 5 bases, leaving 9 bases between the germline ends. CDR3: CSVADQNNEQFF. The CDR3 region has the DNA TGCAGCGTTGCTGACCAAAACAATGAGCAGTTCTTC.

A note on this clonotype: A read error may produce the germline difference seen at one junction end. The CDR3 spells CVSSHRGTYNEQFF. The DNA of the CDR3 is TGTGTCAGCAGCCACAGGGGGACCTACAATGAGCAGTTCTTC. J is TRBJ2-1 and V is TRBV6-1; 8 bases align to TRBD1. CDR3 length: 14 residues. Germline-derived CDR1 and CDR2 are MNHNS and SASEGT.

Here the CDR3 reads CASKRGGRGYTF. As DNA, the CDR3 is TGTGCCAGCAAGAGAGGCGGTCGCGGCTACACCTTC. This chain joins TRBV11-1 and TRBJ1-2, with unresolved D. This CDR3 comprises 12 residues. V lost 7 bases and J lost 8, with 14 bases in between. CDR1 is SGHAT and CDR2 is FQDESV in the germline V gene (reference sequence).

The chain links TRBV3-1 to TRBJ2-4; D is unresolved. Germline values: CDR1 LGHDT, CDR2 YNNKEL (reference sequence). The CDR3 sequence is 13 residues long. The germline V and J ends were trimmed by 4 bases and 4 bases, with 8 bases remaining between them. This CDR3 is CASSRRVKNIQYF. As DNA, the CDR3 is TGTGCCAGCAGCCGCCGGGTGAAAAACATTCAGTACTTC.

This rearrangement joins TRBV2 to TRBJ2-5, with 10 bases aligning to TRBD1. The J call may be faulty, since TRBJ2-1 better matches the DNA end. The CDR3 consists of 15 residues. CDR1 SNHLY and CDR2 FYNNEI come from the germline V gene. The CDR3 nucleotides are TGTGCCAGCAAAACGACAGGGGGCAGGAGAGAGACCCAGTTCTTC. As protein: CASKTTGGRRETQFF.

J is TRBJ2-7 and V is TRBV2, with TRBD1 matching 11 bases. V was clipped by 7 bases and J by 6 bases; unmatched bases: 5. Looked up from germline, CDR1 is SNHLY and CDR2 is FYNNEI. The CDR3 consists of 13 residues. CDR3 sequence reads: CASNGQGASEQYF. In DNA, the CDR3 is TGTGCCAGCAACGGACAGGGGGCCTCCGAGCAGTACTTC.

With regard to this clonotype: At one of its ends the junction is not consistent with the germline gene, which may arise from a read error. The rearrangement uses TRBV29-1 and TRBJ2-5; D is perhaps TRBD2 (6 bases). CDR1 and CDR2 from the germline V gene are SQVTM and ANQGSEA. This CDR3 region has 13 residues. CDR3 coding DNA: TGTAGCGTCCGGGTTACGGGGGTGGGGACCCAGTACTTC. This sequence encodes CSVRVTGVGTQYF. The whole variable domain, remainder taken from reference TRBV29-1 and TRBJ2-5, is SAVISQKPSRDICQRGTSLTIQCQVDSQVTMMFWYRQQPGQSLTLIATANQGSEATYESGFVIDKFPISRPNLTFSTLTVSNMSPEDSSIYLCSVRVTGVGTQYFGPGTRLLVL.

This clonotype was observed a handful of times. This chain uses TRBV5-1 with TRBJ2-5; 9 bases are a match to TRBD1. The germline V gene encodes CDR1 SGHRS and CDR2 YFSETQ. The CDR3 has 16 residues. V was pared by 1 base and J by 2 bases, with 6 bases of the junction left unmatched. For the CDR3, the DNA is TGCGCCAGCAGCTTGACAGGGGGCAGTGGGCAAGAGACCCAGTACTTC. It specifies CASSLTGGSGQETQYF.

This clonotype has only one observation. The chain is built from TRBV20-1 and TRBJ2-1; 10 bases line up with TRBD2. Germline CDR1 and CDR2: DFQATT and SNEGSKA (reference sequence). The CDR3 consists of 14 residues. V gave up 6 bases and J gave up 6 bases; unmatched junction bases: 8. CDR3 amino acids: CSAPLAGEGNEQFF. The DNA for the CDR3 is TGCAGTGCACCTCTAGCGGGGGAGGGCAATGAGCAGTTCTTC.

CDR3 DNA: TGTGCCAGCGGTAGGGGGGTCTCAGGGACGCAGTATTTT. Its protein product is CASGRGVSGTQYF. The chain recombines TRBV27 with TRBJ2-3; either TRBD1 or TRBD2 may fit D (6 bases each). The V gene's germline CDR1 is MNHEY and CDR2 SMNVEV (reference sequence). With 8 bases removed from V and 9 bases from J, the gap between germline ends came to 18 bases. CDR3 length: 13 amino acids.

This chain connects TRBV20-1 to TRBJ1-2, with 9 bases fitting TRBD1. The CDR3 is made up of 14 amino acids. The ends lost 4 bases at V and 5 bases at J; junction bases unmatched: 8. The germline V gene encodes CDR1 DFQATT and CDR2 SNEGSKA (reference sequence). The CDR3 spells CSATSGDREYGYTF. The CDR3 nucleotides are TGCAGTGCTACCTCGGGGGACAGGGAGTATGGCTACACCTTC.

V gene TRBV14 combines with J gene TRBJ2-5; 11 bases line up with TRBD1. This CDR3 has 16 amino acids. V was clipped by 5 bases and J by 5 bases; unmatched bases: 10. From germline, CDR1 is SGHDN and CDR2 FVKESK. The CDR3 nucleotides are TGTGCCAGCAGCGGACGGACAGGGGGCGATTATGAGACCCAGTACTTC. Its translation: CASSGRTGGDYETQYF.

This rearrangement joins TRBV20-1 to TRBJ2-1, with 8 nucleotides matching TRBD2. Looked up from germline, CDR1 is DFQATT and CDR2 is SNEGSKA (reference sequence). This CDR3 spans 14 amino acids. The J segment lost 8 bases and the V segment lost 0 bases, leaving 6 bases of the junction unmatched. The CDR3 region is CSARESLREDEQFF. CDR3 coding DNA: TGCAGTGCTAGAGAATCGCTGCGGGAGGATGAGCAGTTCTTC.

The table lists this clonotype with a count of one. The rearrangement uses TRBV15 and TRBJ2-2; D is uncertain. The V end was cut by 0 bases, the J end by 7 bases, with 6 bases between. In germline, CDR1 is LNHNV, CDR2 YYDKDF (reference sequence). This CDR3 has 13 residues. In nucleotides, the CDR3 is TGTGCCACCAGCAGAGATCGGATCGGGGAGCTGTTTTTT. As protein: CATSRDRIGELFF.

This clonotype was observed a single time. The rearrangement joins TRBV24-1 to TRBJ2-2; 9 positions match TRBD2. The V and J ends lost 9 bases and 3 bases, in that order; junction bases with no gene match: 7. The germline V gene has CDR1 KGHDR and CDR2 SFDVKD. This CDR3 is built from 15 residues. CDR3 coding DNA: TGTGCCACCGGCGGGACTAGCAGAGACACCGGGGAGCTGTTTTTT. This translates into CATGGTSRDTGELFF.